This TCR beta chain originates from a study of CD8 T cells in ankylosing spondylitis. This clonotype occurred a few times. The antigen remains undetermined. Germline values: CDR1 MGHRA, CDR2 YSYEKL. V lost 3 bases and J 1 base, leaving 9 bases between the germline ends. The length of the CDR3 is 14 residues. Study-wide results and caveats: Some of these motif variants have turned up before, in reports on reactive arthritis synovial fluid and blood. A TCR beta motif made of several highly homologous variants seemed typical of ankylosing spondylitis blood. The authors reported significant enrichment of disease-linked clones in matched ankylosing spondylitis synovial fluid.

By quantitative 5'-RACE with molecular barcodes, the TCR beta libraries were made. TCRdb redid the calling of the 5' RACE reads with MiXCR, one entry per CDR3 protein. The sample shows under 850,000 distinct CDR3 sequences, roughly 19% of them seen only once. V usage is TRBV4-1 and J usage is TRBJ1-1; D gene unclear. The receptor was derived from a male donor with ankylosing spondylitis. Sequencing was done on a sample of blood, either unsorted or a sorted T cell fraction (not recorded which). In DNA, the CDR3 is TGCGCCAGCAGCCACACCGCTGGGAACACTGAAGCTTTCTTT. This codes for CASSHTAGNTEAFF.